The clone carrying this T cell receptor (beta chain) was seen more than once but under ten times. Its antigen remains unknown. The sample belongs to a study of blood T cells in healthy people across ages. Points from the study as a whole: Percentage of naive T cells showed a strong correlation with TCR beta diversity. With donor CMV status unknown, expanded clonotype changes were possibly confounded. Long-lived and aged donors differed, with more naive CD4+ cells and higher diversity in the long-lived.

It was with a sample-barcoded 5' primer and a J-beta primer mix that a second PCR of about 7 to 12 cycles was run. TCRdb redid the calling of the 5' RACE reads with MiXCR, one entry per CDR3 protein. The sample lists roughly 700,000 distinct CDR3 sequences, over 45% seen once, with 25% to 35% in the top ten. CDR3 length equals 13 residues. Germline V gene data show CDR1 as SGHTA and CDR2 as FQGNSA. The junction had 1 base not matched to a gene; V was cut back by 2 bases and J by 9 bases. The TCR sequence derives from a woman aged 55 to 70 in good health. The sequenced material came from blood. The J gene is TRBJ2-1, the V gene TRBV7-2; TRBD2 matches at 10 bases. The DNA for the CDR3 is TGTGCCAGCAGCTTATGGACTAGCGGTGAGCAGTTCTTC. Amino acid sequence: CASSLWTSGEQFF.